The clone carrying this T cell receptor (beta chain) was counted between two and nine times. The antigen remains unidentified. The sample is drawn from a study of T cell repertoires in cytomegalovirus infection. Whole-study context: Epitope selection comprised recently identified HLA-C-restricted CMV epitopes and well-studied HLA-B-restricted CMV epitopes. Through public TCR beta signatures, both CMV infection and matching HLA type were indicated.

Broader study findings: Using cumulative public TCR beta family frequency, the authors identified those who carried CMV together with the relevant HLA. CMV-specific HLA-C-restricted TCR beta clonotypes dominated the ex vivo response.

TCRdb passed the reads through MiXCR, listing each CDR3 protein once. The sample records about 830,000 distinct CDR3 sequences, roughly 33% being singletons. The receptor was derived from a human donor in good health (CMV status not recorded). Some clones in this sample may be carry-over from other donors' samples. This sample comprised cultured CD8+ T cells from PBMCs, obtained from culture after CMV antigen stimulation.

CDR3 region: CAISDRGTSYNEQFF. The DNA for the CDR3 is TGTGCCATCAGTGACCGGGGGACCTCCTACAATGAGCAGTTCTTC. The rearrangement uses TRBV10-3 and TRBJ2-1; possible D gene TRBD2, 6 bases. The germline gives CDR1 ENHRY, CDR2 SYGVKD. V dropped 3 bases and J dropped 0 bases, with 9 bases sitting between them. The CDR3 has 15 amino acids.